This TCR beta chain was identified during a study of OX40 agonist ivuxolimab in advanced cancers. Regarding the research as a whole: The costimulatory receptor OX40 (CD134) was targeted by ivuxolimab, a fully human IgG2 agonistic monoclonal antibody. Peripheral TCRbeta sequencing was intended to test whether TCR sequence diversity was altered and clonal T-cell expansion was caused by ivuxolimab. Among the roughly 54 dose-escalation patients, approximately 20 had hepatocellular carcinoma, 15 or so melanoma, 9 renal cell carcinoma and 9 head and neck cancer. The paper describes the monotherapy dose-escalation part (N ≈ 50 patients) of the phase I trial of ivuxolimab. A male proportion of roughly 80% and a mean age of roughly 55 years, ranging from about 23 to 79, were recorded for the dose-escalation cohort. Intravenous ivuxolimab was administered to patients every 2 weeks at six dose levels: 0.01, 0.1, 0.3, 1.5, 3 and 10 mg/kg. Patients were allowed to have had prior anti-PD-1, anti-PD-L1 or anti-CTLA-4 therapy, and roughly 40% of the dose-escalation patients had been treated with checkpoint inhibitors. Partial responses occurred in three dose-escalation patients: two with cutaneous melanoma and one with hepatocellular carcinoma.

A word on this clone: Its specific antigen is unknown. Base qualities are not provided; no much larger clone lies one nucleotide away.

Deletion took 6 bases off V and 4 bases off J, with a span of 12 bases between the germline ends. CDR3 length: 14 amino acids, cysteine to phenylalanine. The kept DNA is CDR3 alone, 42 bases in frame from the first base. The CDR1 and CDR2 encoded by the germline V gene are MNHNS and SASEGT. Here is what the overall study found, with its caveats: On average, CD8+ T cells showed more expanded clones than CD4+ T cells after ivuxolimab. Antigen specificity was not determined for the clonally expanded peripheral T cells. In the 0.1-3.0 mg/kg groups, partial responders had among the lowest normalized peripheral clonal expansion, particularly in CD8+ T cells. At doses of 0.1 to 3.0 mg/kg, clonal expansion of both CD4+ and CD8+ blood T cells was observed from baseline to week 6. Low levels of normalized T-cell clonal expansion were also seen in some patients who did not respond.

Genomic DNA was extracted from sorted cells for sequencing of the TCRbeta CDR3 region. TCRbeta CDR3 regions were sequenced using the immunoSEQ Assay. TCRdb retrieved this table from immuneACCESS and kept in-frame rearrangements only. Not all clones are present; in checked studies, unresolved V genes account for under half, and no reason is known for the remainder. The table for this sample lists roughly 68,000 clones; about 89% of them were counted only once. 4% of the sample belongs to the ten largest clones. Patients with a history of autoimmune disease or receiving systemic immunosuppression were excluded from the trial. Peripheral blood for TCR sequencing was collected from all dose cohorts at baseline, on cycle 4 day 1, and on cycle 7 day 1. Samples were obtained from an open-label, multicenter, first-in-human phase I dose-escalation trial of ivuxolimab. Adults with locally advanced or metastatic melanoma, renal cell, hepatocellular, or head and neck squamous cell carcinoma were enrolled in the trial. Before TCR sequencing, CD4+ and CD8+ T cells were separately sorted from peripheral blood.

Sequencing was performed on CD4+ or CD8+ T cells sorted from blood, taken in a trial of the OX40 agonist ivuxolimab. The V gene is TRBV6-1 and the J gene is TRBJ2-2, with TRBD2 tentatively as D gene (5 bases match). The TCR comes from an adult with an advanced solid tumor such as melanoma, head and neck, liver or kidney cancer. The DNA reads TGTGCCAGCAGCCCCGACTACCTCACCGGGGAGCTGTTTTTT. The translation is CASSPDYLTGELFF.